The clone carrying this T cell receptor (beta chain) came up a few times. One entry per CDR3 protein, called by TCRdb with MiXCR from the 5' RACE reads. The sample shows tens of thousands of distinct CDR3 sequences, around 19% of them seen only once. The data stem from a study of spatial heterogeneity in lung cancer. Looking at the study overall: The count of detected beta-chain sequences consistently exceeded that of alpha-chain sequences. Averaged across combinations, each unique TCR and UMI pairing appeared more than ten times in raw reads, which were uncorrected.

Looked up from germline, CDR1 is SGHVS and CDR2 is FQNEAQ. V lost 4 bases, J lost 0 bases, and 13 bases lay in between. There are 15 residues in the CDR3. Indicated time point: blood at routine non-recurrence follow-up after resection. Unsorted whole RNA samples from tumor, nontumor lung or frozen PBMC were sequenced. This sequence originates from a male donor with early-stage non-small cell lung cancer. The V call is TRBV7-8, the J call TRBJ2-7; perhaps D is TRBD1 or TRBD2 (5 bases each). The sequenced sample was PBMCs, obtained at follow-up. The CDR3 is CASSSGPFGSYEQYF. The CDR3 nucleotides are TGTGCCAGCAGCTCGGGACCATTTGGCTCCTACGAGCAGTACTTC.